The source of this TCR beta chain is a study of shared clonotypes between healthy human individuals. CD45RO-negative cells were positively selected for CCR7, leaving out terminally differentiated effector memory CD45RA+ cells. Generated by immunoSEQ multiplex PCR, the TCRdb table keeps only in-frame clones and is missing some. The sample has about 2.1 million clones, about 93% seen once. This TCR came from a man between 18 and 35 years old in good health. Some clones in this sample may be carry-over from other donors' samples. The sequencing sample was made of naive CD8+ T cells from PBMCs.

The CDR3 sequence is CASSQDFGEYQETQYF. The CDR3 DNA reads as TGCGCCAGCAGCCAAGATTTCGGGGAGTACCAAGAGACCCAGTACTTC. J is TRBJ2-5 and V is TRBV4-3; weak D call: TRBD2 (5 bases). The germline V gene encodes CDR1 LGHNA and CDR2 YSLEER. Trimming removed 0 bases at V and 0 bases at J, with 11 bases between. The CDR3 totals 16 residues.